A single sample gave rise to the 10 T cell receptor beta chains below, sequenced in a study of T cells after yellow fever vaccination (dated by TCRdb to the late 2010s). Libraries were built with 5' RACE. The data were produced on an Illumina NovaSeq 6000. TCRdb reprocessed the public reads (quality trimming at Q25 with fastp, clone calling with MiXCR) and kept in-frame beta chains. Each entry merges the rows of one CDR3 protein and shows their most common DNA and genes. The sample table contains approximately 120,000 distinct CDR3 sequences; only one count was recorded for roughly 9% of them. The ten largest make up almost 40% of the sample. The label giving this sample's treatment or condition can be read as: live attenuated yellow fever vaccine strain. The sequenced sample was CD8+ T cells sorted from PBMCs, obtained on the day of the yellow fever booster vaccination. The receptors were gathered from a man aged 18 to 30 who received the YFV17D yellow fever vaccine.

The genes are TRBV12-3 or TRBV12-4 and TRBJ1-1; D unclear. CDR3 length equals 12 residues. The V end was cut by 6 bases, the J end by 7 bases, with 12 bases between. Written as DNA, the CDR3 is TGTGCCAGCAGCCGACTGCTAATTGAAGCTTTCTTT. Protein sequence: CASSRLLIEAFF.

This clonotype was counted between two and nine times. The J gene is TRBJ2-1, the V gene TRBV9; the match to TRBD2 covers 9 bases. Germline CDR1 SGDLS, CDR2 YYNGEE. The length of the CDR3 is 16 residues. With 4 bases clipped from V and 6 bases from J, the junction kept 11 bases outside the gene matches. CDR3 amino acids: CASSPRTSDPTNEQFF. The CDR3 bases are TGTGCCAGCAGCCCCCGGACTAGCGATCCTACCAATGAGCAGTTCTTC.

This clonotype came up a few times. V and J are TRBV7-2 and TRBJ1-5; D may be TRBD1 (5 bases). Germline loops: CDR1 SGHTA, CDR2 FQGNSA. CDR3 length equals 13 residues. V was trimmed by 6 bases and J by 7 bases, leaving 13 bases between them. CDR3 residues: CASSLSGRQPQHF. The CDR3 bases are TGTGCCAGCAGTTTATCAGGGCGGCAGCCCCAGCATTTT. Using reference TRBV7-2 and TRBJ1-5 for the parts outside the CDR3, the full variable domain is GAGVSQSPSNKVTEKGKDVELRCDPISGHTALYWYRQSLGQGLEFLIYFQGNSAPDKSGLPSDRFSAERTGGSVSTLTIQRTQQEDSAVYLCASSLSGRQPQHFGDGTRLSIL.

This clonotype was picked up many times. The chain combines TRBV20-1 with TRBJ2-2; the D gene could be TRBD1 or TRBD2 (5 bases each). There are 16 residues in the CDR3. The V end lost 5 bases, the J end lost 2 bases, and 18 bases lay between the germline ends. Germline loops: CDR1 DFQATT, CDR2 SNEGSKA (reference sequence). The CDR3 loop is CSAATTRGLNTGELFF. CDR3 nucleotide sequence: TGCAGTGCTGCCACAACCCGGGGCCTTAACACCGGGGAGCTGTTTTTT.

There are many counts of this clonotype. The chain carries TRBV3-1 and TRBJ1-2; D unresolved. The CDR3 is 15 residues long. Trimming cost V 1 base and J 8 bases, with 17 bases left between them. Germline V CDR1 and CDR2: LGHDT, YNNKEL (reference sequence). The CDR3 loop is CASSQGRVHPWGYTF. CDR3 DNA: TGTGCCAGCAGCCAAGGGAGAGTTCATCCCTGGGGCTACACCTTC. The whole variable domain, filled in from reference TRBV3-1 and TRBJ1-2, reads DTAVSQTPKYLVTQMGNDKSIKCEQNLGHDTMYWYKQDSKKFLKIMFSYNNKELIINETVPNRFSPKSPDKAHLNLHINSLELGDSAVYFCASSQGRVHPWGYTFGSGTRLTVV.

The chain has TRBV14 and TRBJ2-1, with 7 bases lining up with TRBD1. This CDR3 is 12 amino acids long. Germline V CDR1 and CDR2: SGHDN, FVKESK. Germline trimming cut 3 bases from V and 9 bases from J; bases unmatched to any gene: 2. The CDR3 here is CASSQYRGEQFF. CDR3 nucleotides: TGTGCCAGCAGCCAGTACAGGGGTGAGCAGTTCTTC.

This rearrangement joins TRBV6-2 or TRBV6-3 to TRBJ2-5, with 10 nucleotides matching TRBD2. The V gene's germline CDR1 is MNHEY and CDR2 SVGEGT. V dropped 4 bases and J dropped 5; count of bases not matched to a gene: 10. CDR3 size: 16 residues. The CDR3 nucleotides are TGTGCCAGCAGTTCCCCTATGCCGGGACTAGCGGAGACCCAGTACTTC. This sequence encodes CASSSPMPGLAETQYF.

This clonotype was detected only a few times. V usage is TRBV28 and J usage is TRBJ1-1; 8 nucleotides match TRBD1. Germline values: CDR1 MDHEN, CDR2 SYDVKM. The CDR3 spans 14 residues. With 5 bases clipped from V and 6 bases from J, the junction kept 8 bases outside the gene matches. The CDR3 sequence is CASSPDRAGAEAFF. CDR3 nucleotides: TGTGCCAGCAGTCCGGACAGGGCCGGCGCTGAAGCTTTCTTT. The complete variable domain, with remaining parts taken from reference TRBV28 and TRBJ1-1, reads DVKVTQSSRYLVKRTGEKVFLECVQDMDHENMFWYRQDPGLGLRLIYFSYDVKMKEKGDIPEGYSVSREKKERFSLILESASTNQTSMYLCASSPDRAGAEAFFGQGTRLTVV.

The rearrangement links TRBV7-9 to TRBJ2-3, with a possible D match to TRBD1 (5 bases). This CDR3 has 12 amino acids. Trimming removed 3 bases at V and 5 bases at J, with 6 bases between. Germline lookup yields CDR1 SEHNR and CDR2 FQNEAQ (reference sequence). The CDR3 spells CASSLQGDTQYF. The CDR3 region has the DNA TGTGCCAGCAGCTTGCAGGGAGATACGCAGTATTTT.

The table lists this clonotype with many counts. The chain carries TRBV12-3 or TRBV12-4 and TRBJ1-1, with D unresolved. V shed 2 bases and J shed 5 bases, with 6 bases lying between them. The CDR3 loop spans 12 amino acids. The DNA for the CDR3 is TGTGCCAGCAGTTTATCGGGGACTGAAGCTTTCTTT. Translation: CASSLSGTEAFF.